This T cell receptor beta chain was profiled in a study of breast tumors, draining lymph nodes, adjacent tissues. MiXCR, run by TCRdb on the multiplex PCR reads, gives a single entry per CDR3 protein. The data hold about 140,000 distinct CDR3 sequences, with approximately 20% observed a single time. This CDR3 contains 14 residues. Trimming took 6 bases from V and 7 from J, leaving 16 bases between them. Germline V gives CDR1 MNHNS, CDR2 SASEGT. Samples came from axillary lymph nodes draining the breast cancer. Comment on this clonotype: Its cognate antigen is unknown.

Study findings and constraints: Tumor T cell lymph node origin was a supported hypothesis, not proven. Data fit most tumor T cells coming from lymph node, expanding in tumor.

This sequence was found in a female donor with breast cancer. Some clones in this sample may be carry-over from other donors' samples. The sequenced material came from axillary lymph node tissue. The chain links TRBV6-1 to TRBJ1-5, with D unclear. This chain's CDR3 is CASSPPGAVQPQHF. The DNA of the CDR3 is TGTGCCAGCAGCCCACCCGGTGCGGTCCAGCCCCAGCATTTT.